The 28 T cell receptor beta chains below were found in one sample sequenced in a study of regulatory T cells in long-lasting Graves disease. CDR3-region Arm-PCR and iRepertoire HTBI primers produced the TCR beta libraries. TCRdb used MiXCR to reprocess the multiplex PCR reads, holding one entry per CDR3 protein. The table has 350,000 to 500,000 distinct CDR3 sequences, 20% to 25% seen once. Time point noted: persistent/refractory GD, antithyroid drugs over 5 years with positive TRAb. Extracted PBMC RNA gave rise to the TCR library. The specimen was peripheral blood mononuclear cells (PBMCs), collected when the disease was refractory, from a patient treated with antithyroid drugs. The receptor set was obtained from a female donor with Graves disease.

This clonotype was seen a few times. The chain is built from TRBV20-1 and TRBJ1-5; D may be TRBD1 (5 bases). The V and J ends lost 2 bases and 4 bases respectively, with 15 bases between them. There are 15 residues in the CDR3. The germline CDR1 and CDR2 sequences are DFQATT and SNEGSKA (reference sequence). CDR3 residues: CSARSRGLGNQPQHF. The CDR3 nucleotides are TGCAGTGCTAGATCTAGGGGTTTAGGGAATCAGCCCCAGCATTTT.

Worth noting for this clonotype: A much more abundant neighbour one base away suggests this may be a read error. The chain uses TRBV20-1 and TRBJ1-4; no firm D call. From germline, CDR1 is DFQATT and CDR2 SNEGSKA (reference sequence). This CDR3 is built from 12 residues. CDR3 nucleotides: TGCAGTGCTAGGTCCGCCGGTGAAAAACTGCTTTTT. Translation: CSARSAGEKLLF.

This clonotype was picked up many times. The chain couples TRBV2 to TRBJ1-5, with 9 bases identical to TRBD1. The CDR3 totals 14 residues. Germline CDR1 reads SNHLY; CDR2 reads FYNNEI. V lost 6 bases and J lost 5; bases outside the gene matches: 5. The CDR3 coding sequence is TGTGCCAGCAGCCGGGACAGGGCTGATCAGCCCCAGCATTTT. It is translated as CASSRDRADQPQHF.

Here the CDR3 reads CASTLILGGLGNEQYF. CDR3 in DNA: TGTGCCAGCACCTTAATCCTGGGGGGCCTCGGGAACGAGCAGTACTTC. V is TRBV6-1 and J is TRBJ2-7; D possibly matches TRBD1 or TRBD2 (6 bases each). Germline loops: CDR1 MNHNS, CDR2 SASEGT. There are 16 residues in the CDR3. Trimming shortened V by 7 bases and J by 5 bases, and 24 bases separated the two germline ends.

This clonotype was found a few times. This chain uses TRBV6-2 or TRBV6-3 with TRBJ2-7; unclear D gene. Looked up from germline, CDR1 is MNHEY and CDR2 is SVGEGT. The CDR3 runs 14 residues. Trimming cost V 7 bases and J 0 bases, with 13 bases left between them. The DNA for the CDR3 is TGTGCCAGCATCTTGGACGGAAACTCCTACGAGCAGTACTTC. Protein: CASILDGNSYEQYF.

This clonotype appeared many times. The rearrangement joins TRBV7-3 to TRBJ2-7; D is perhaps TRBD2 (6 bases). The V end lost 5 bases, the J end lost 6 bases, and 17 bases lay between the germline ends. This CDR3 comprises 14 residues. In germline, CDR1 is SGHTA, CDR2 FQGTGA. The CDR3 loop reads CASSPLGGGVEQYF. CDR3 coding DNA: TGTGCCAGCAGCCCCCTGGGAGGAGGGGTCGAGCAGTACTTC.

J is TRBJ1-1 and V is TRBV7-8, with D possibly matching TRBD1 (6 bases). The V and J ends lost 1 base and 2 bases respectively, with 11 bases between them. CDR3 length equals 15 residues. The V gene's germline CDR1 is SGHVS and CDR2 FQNEAQ. The CDR3 nucleotides are TGTGCCAGCAGCTTAGACCGGGGGCTAAACACTGAAGCTTTCTTT. It specifies CASSLDRGLNTEAFF.

This rearrangement joins TRBV4-1 to TRBJ2-1; D not resolved. Trimming took 4 bases from V and 8 from J, leaving 12 bases between them. Germline CDR1 and CDR2: MGHRA and YSYEKL. This CDR3 has 13 amino acids. The CDR3 sequence: CASSRPSLDEQFF. CDR3 nucleotides: TGCGCCAGCAGCCGCCCCTCCTTGGATGAGCAGTTCTTC.

V usage is TRBV30 and J usage is TRBJ2-7; 11 bases line up with TRBD2. This CDR3 comprises 14 residues. Trimming cost V 3 bases and J 3 bases; bases outside gene matches: 4. Germline CDR1 reads GTSNPN; CDR2 reads SVGIG (reference sequence). In nucleotides, the CDR3 is TGTGCCTGGAGCGCGGGACTAGCGGACTACGAGCAGTACTTC. Translation gives CAWSAGLADYEQYF.

A word on this clonotype: A read error is possible here, since a much larger clone lies one base away. The CDR3 spells CASSQEGGARTHYF. In DNA form, the CDR3 reads TGTGCCAGCAGCCAAGAGGGGGGTGCGCGGACCCACTACTTC. The chain couples TRBV3-1 to TRBJ2-5, with TRBD2 as a possible D gene (6 bases). Germline lookup yields CDR1 LGHDT and CDR2 YNNKEL (reference sequence). The CDR3 sequence is 14 residues long.

Ten or more counts support this clonotype. V is TRBV3-1 and J is TRBJ1-1, with D hard to call. This CDR3 comprises 15 residues. Per the germline V gene, CDR1 is LGHDT and CDR2 is YNNKEL (reference sequence). The V gene lost 8 bases and the J gene lost 6 bases, with 22 bases spanning the gap. The CDR3 DNA reads as TGTGCCAGCTCCCCGGGCTCCATTTTTAGGGCTGAAGCTTTCTTT. This translates into CASSPGSIFRAEAFF.

This clonotype was recorded many times. The chain combines TRBV12-3 or TRBV12-4 with TRBJ2-7, with 9 bases identical to TRBD2. The V and J ends lost 1 base and 0 bases, in that order; junction bases with no gene match: 7. The length of the CDR3 is 17 residues. CDR3 sequence reads: CASSLEGTSTFSYEQYF. The CDR3 bases are TGTGCCAGCAGTTTAGAAGGGACTAGCACCTTCTCCTACGAGCAGTACTTC.

At least ten counts were recorded for this clonotype. This CDR3 reads CASSRRGGLGNGELFF. CDR3 bases: TGTGCCAGCAGCCGACGCGGGGGGCTAGGGAACGGGGAGCTGTTTTTT. The chain joins TRBV5-6 to TRBJ2-2; 8 nucleotides match TRBD2. CDR1 SGHDT and CDR2 YYEEEE come from the germline V gene. The CDR3 has 16 amino acids. J was trimmed by 7 bases and V by 4 bases; bases with no gene match: 12.

The chain carries TRBV19 and TRBJ2-5; 7 bases line up with TRBD1. Losses at the gene ends were 6 bases for V and 7 bases for J; bases not matched to a gene: 17. Germline V gives CDR1 LNHDA, CDR2 SQIVND (reference sequence). CDR3 length: 16 amino acids. This chain's CDR3 is CASSAGTVTPGGTQYF. The CDR3, as DNA: TGTGCCAGTAGCGCTGGGACCGTCACACCAGGGGGGACCCAGTACTTC.

This clonotype was detected ten times or more. V usage is TRBV28 and J usage is TRBJ2-7; 8 nucleotides align to TRBD1. Trimming took 6 bases from V and 4 from J; bases not matched to a gene: 8. CDR3 length: 14 residues. Germline V gene data show CDR1 as MDHEN and CDR2 as SYDVKM. The CDR3 coding sequence is TGTGCCAGCAGCACGAGGACAGGGTCGTACGAGCAGTACTTC. This encodes CASSTRTGSYEQYF. Combining the CDR3 with reference TRBV28 and TRBJ2-7 gives the whole variable domain DVKVTQSSRYLVKRTGEKVFLECVQDMDHENMFWYRQDPGLGLRLIYFSYDVKMKEKGDIPEGYSVSREKKERFSLILESASTNQTSMYLCASSTRTGSYEQYFGPGTRLTVT.

V and J are TRBV28 and TRBJ1-1; D is unclear. CDR1 and CDR2 from the germline V gene are MDHEN and SYDVKM. CDR3 length: 14 amino acids. V dropped 6 bases and J dropped 9 bases, with 20 bases sitting between them. The CDR3 sequence: CASSLRTRDNKAFF. CDR3 nucleotide sequence: TGTGCCAGCAGCTTAAGGACTCGGGATAATAAAGCTTTCTTT.

This clonotype was seen ten or more times. V usage is TRBV28 and J usage is TRBJ2-5; no clear D gene. This CDR3 is built from 15 residues. Trimming stripped 9 bases from V and 1 base from J, with 18 bases between. Germline values: CDR1 MDHEN, CDR2 SYDVKM. CDR3 DNA: TGTGCCAGTTACCCGGCGACAACCACCCAAGAGACCCAGTACTTC. Its translation: CASYPATTTQETQYF.

This clonotype was observed a handful of times. The chain is built from TRBV18 and TRBJ2-7; 7 bases are a match to TRBD2. With 4 bases clipped from V and 3 bases from J, the junction kept 9 bases outside the gene matches. Germline V lookup: CDR1 KGHSH, CDR2 LQKENI. The CDR3 totals 15 residues. The CDR3 spells CASSQSGEGVYEQYF. The CDR3 DNA sequence: TGTGCCAGCTCACAAAGCGGGGAAGGGGTCTACGAGCAGTACTTC.

The chain combines TRBV2 with TRBJ2-1, with TRBD2 matching over 13 bases. CDR3 length equals 16 residues. Germline CDR1 is SNHLY and CDR2 is FYNNEI. With 6 bases clipped from V and 7 bases from J, the junction kept 9 bases outside the gene matches. The CDR3 loop reads CASSFTSGRVGNEQFF. DNA of the CDR3: TGTGCCAGCAGCTTCACTAGCGGGAGGGTGGGGAATGAGCAGTTCTTC.

This clonotype was counted at least ten times. The CDR3 DNA reads as TGTGCCAGCAGTTTCTCGGGATTCGCGAACACCGGGGAGCTGTTTTTT. Its translation is CASSFSGFANTGELFF. The rearrangement uses TRBV28 and TRBJ2-2, with D perhaps matching TRBD2 (5 bases). CDR3 length: 16 amino acids. Between the trimmed V and J ends, which lost 3 bases and 0 bases, there was a span of 11 bases. Germline V gives CDR1 MDHEN, CDR2 SYDVKM.

Only a few counts were recorded for this clonotype. The rearrangement uses TRBV6-1 and TRBJ2-3; no reliable D call. V shed 8 bases and J shed 4 bases, with 19 bases lying between them. Germline CDR1 reads MNHNS; CDR2 reads SASEGT. The CDR3 spans 15 residues. CDR3 amino acids: CASGRHGSIPDTQYF. The CDR3 coding sequence is TGTGCCAGCGGAAGACACGGGTCCATCCCAGATACGCAGTATTTT.

At least ten counts were recorded for this clonotype. V usage is TRBV24-1 and J usage is TRBJ2-7; a weak D match, TRBD1 (5 bases). V lost 5 bases, J lost 3 bases, and 16 bases lay in between. Germline loops: CDR1 KGHDR, CDR2 SFDVKD. CDR3 size: 15 residues. Here the CDR3 DNA reads TGTGCCACCAGTGCTCTCGCAGGGTCCGTCTACGAGCAGTACTTC. Translation: CATSALAGSVYEQYF.

This clonotype came up a few times. The chain uses TRBV3-1 and TRBJ2-7; tentative D call: TRBD1 (8 bases). There are 16 residues in the CDR3. Trimming took off 1 base at V and 3 bases at J, with 16 bases between the two ends. CDR1 is LGHDT, CDR2 YNNKEL, per germline (reference sequence). The CDR3 loop is CASSQGQTGGGYEQYF. DNA of the CDR3: TGTGCCAGCAGCCAAGGCCAAACAGGGGGGGGCTACGAGCAGTACTTC.

This clonotype was observed many times. The rearrangement links TRBV10-3 to TRBJ2-5; the D gene could be TRBD1 or TRBD2 (5 bases each). The CDR3 is 16 amino acids. Trimming stripped 4 bases from V and 1 base from J, with 16 bases between. The germline gives CDR1 ENHRY, CDR2 SYGVKD. The CDR3 nucleotides are TGTGCCATCAGTGTCTTGTTGAGGGACGTCCAAGAGACCCAGTACTTC. It yields the protein CAISVLLRDVQETQYF.

J is TRBJ2-3 and V is TRBV6-2 or TRBV6-3; 11 bases are shared with TRBD2. Germline assignment: CDR1 MNHEY and CDR2 SVGEGT. V lost 7 bases and J lost 5; bases outside the gene matches: 11. The CDR3 spans 16 residues. The CDR3 coding sequence is TGTGCCAGCACCCAGGGGCTAGCGGGAGGCAGAGATACGCAGTATTTT. Its protein is CASTQGLAGGRDTQYF.

This clonotype was counted ten times or more. The chain couples TRBV28 to TRBJ1-2, with 7 bases fitting TRBD1. The CDR3 is 15 amino acids. J lost 0 bases, V lost 3 bases, and 4 bases had no gene match. Germline V gene lookup returns CDR1 MDHEN and CDR2 SYDVKM. The CDR3 reads CASSFLQGSNYGYTF. Written as DNA, the CDR3 is TGTGCCAGCAGTTTCTTACAGGGGTCTAACTATGGCTACACCTTC.

J is TRBJ2-6 and V is TRBV12-3 or TRBV12-4; tentative D call: TRBD1 (7 bases). V dropped 7 bases and J dropped 4 bases, with 14 bases sitting between them. The CDR3 spans 15 residues. The CDR3 DNA follows: TGTGCCAGCACCAGGGGGGCGCCCGGGGCCAACGTCCTGACTTTC. This translates into CASTRGAPGANVLTF.

This clonotype was counted a few times. The V and J genes are TRBV30 and TRBJ2-5; D gene unclear. From germline, CDR1 is GTSNPN and CDR2 SVGIG (reference sequence). Trimming took 7 bases from V and 4 from J, leaving 7 bases between them. The CDR3 is 10 amino acids. CDR3 DNA sequence: TGTGCCTTGGGCCGAGAGACCCAGTACTTC. Protein product: CALGRETQYF.